Listed below are T cell receptor beta chains from one sample, sequenced in a study of blood T cell repertoires in COVID-19. The method was immunoSEQ multiplex PCR; TCRdb's version includes in-frame clones alone and lacks a portion of them. Among about 260,000 clones listed, around 90% were seen once. Source material: PBMCs or T cells enriched from blood (not recorded which). The receptors shown here come from a man aged 45 to 65 who had been exposed to COVID-19. CDR3s include the opening cysteine and the closing phenylalanine or tryptophan. The D gene is left open where the match is weak. Rows may omit the clone size; those that give it use once, few, many or a size class.

j_call | clone_size | v_call | d_call | cdr3_aa | cdr3_nt
TRBJ2-1 | once | TRBV11-2 | - | CASSRFNEQFF | TGTGCCAGCAGCCGGTTCAATGAGCAGTTCTTC
TRBJ1-3 | - | TRBV9 | - | CASSAQGAISGNTIYF | TGTGCCAGCAGCGCACAGGGTGCTATCTCTGGAAACACCATATATTTT
TRBJ2-7 | few | TRBV5-1 | TRBD1 | CASSLEQGYEQYF | TGCGCCAGCAGCTTGGAACAGGGGTACGAGCAGTACTTC
TRBJ2-5 | - | TRBV24-1 | - | CATSRGGLGETQYF | TGTGCCACCTCTAGGGGGGGTTTGGGAGAGACCCAGTACTTC
TRBJ2-1 | - | TRBV5-1 | TRBD2 | CASMRGLAGVNEQFF | TGCGCCAGCATGAGGGGACTAGCGGGAGTTAATGAGCAGTTCTTC
TRBJ1-2 | - | TRBV6-6 | - | CASRLTGGLDYGYTF | TGTGCCAGCAGACTCACCGGGGGTCTAGACTATGGCTACACCTTC
TRBJ1-3 | - | TRBV2 | TRBD1 | CASNWDRGAGNTIYF | TGTGCCAGCAATTGGGACAGGGGAGCCGGAAACACCATATATTTT
TRBJ2-3 | - | TRBV5-5 | TRBD2 | CASSLFSGGRSDTQYF | TGTGCCAGCAGCTTGTTCAGCGGGGGGCGTTCAGATACGCAGTATTTT
TRBJ1-2 | many | TRBV24-1 | TRBD1 | CATYGWDRGQANYGYTF | TGTGCCACCTATGGATGGGACAGGGGGCAAGCTAACTATGGCTACACCTTC
TRBJ1-4 | once | TRBV5-1 | TRBD1 | CASSFNRDRNEKLFF | TGCGCCAGCAGCTTTAACCGGGACAGGAATGAAAAACTGTTTTTT
TRBJ2-3 | - | TRBV5-1 | - | CASSLERGGDGTDTQYF | TGCGCCAGCAGCTTGGAGAGGGGCGGGGATGGCACAGATACGCAGTATTTT
TRBJ1-1 | - | TRBV13 | - | CASSNRFTEAFF | TGTGCCAGCAGCAATCGGTTCACTGAAGCTTTCTTT
TRBJ1-1 | - | TRBV27 | - | CASSTTRGGMAFF | TGTGCCAGCAGTACGACGAGGGGCGGGATGGCTTTCTTT
TRBJ2-1 | - | TRBV5-1 | TRBD2 | CASSLGLAGAQFF | TGCGCCAGCAGCTTGGGACTAGCGGGAGCCCAGTTCTTC
TRBJ2-1 | - | TRBV9 | - | CASSARTIPIYNEQFF | TGTGCCAGCAGCGCGAGGACTATTCCAATCTACAATGAGCAGTTCTTC
TRBJ1-2 | few | TRBV5-4 | - | CASSLVGADELGYTF | TGTGCCAGCAGCTTGGTAGGGGCAGACGAACTGGGCTACACCTTC
TRBJ2-3 | - | TRBV28 | - | CASSSQGGDTQYF | TGTGCCAGCAGTTCCCAGGGTGGGGATACGCAGTATTTT
TRBJ1-1 | - | TRBV11-3 | TRBD1 | CASSGQGQGTEAFF | TGTGCCAGCAGCGGACAGGGTCAAGGCACTGAAGCTTTCTTT
TRBJ1-6 | - | TRBV5-1 | - | CASSLSSPLHF | TGCGCCAGCAGCTTGAGCTCACCCCTCCACTTT
TRBJ2-1 | - | TRBV12-2 | - | CASRLAGGTSGDNEQFF | TGTGCAAGTCGCTTAGCGGGGGGGACTAGCGGGGACAATGAGCAGTTCTTC
TRBJ1-2 | - | TRBV28 | - | CASSPGGNYGYTF | TGTGCCAGCAGCCCAGGAGGAAACTATGGCTACACCTTC
TRBJ1-6 | - | TRBV9 | - | CASSVAPGSSNSPLHF | TGTGCCAGCAGCGTAGCTCCAGGGTCGTCTAATTCACCCCTCCACTTT
TRBJ2-3 | - | TRBV18 | TRBD1 | CASSYGTGGVGTDTQYF | TGTGCCAGCTCATACGGGACAGGGGGCGTCGGCACAGATACGCAGTATTTT
TRBJ1-6 | - | TRBV12-3/TRBV12-4 | - | CASSLVRYSPLHF | TGTGCCAGCAGTTTAGTGAGATATTCACCCCTCCACTTT
TRBJ1-5 | - | TRBV21-1 | - | CASSRGDRDPHQPQHF | TGTGCCAGCAGCAGGGGGGACAGGGATCCGCATCAGCCCCAGCATTTT
TRBJ1-2 | - | TRBV5-5 | TRBD1 | CASSWRQGAGGYTF | TGTGCCAGCAGCTGGAGACAGGGGGCTGGTGGCTACACCTTC
TRBJ2-2 | - | TRBV29-1 | TRBD2 | CSVGTSVFANTGELFF | TGCAGCGTCGGGACTAGCGTCTTCGCGAACACCGGGGAGCTGTTTTTT
TRBJ1-3 | - | TRBV28 | TRBD1 | CASSSSGGSGNTIYF | TGTGCCAGCAGTTCTTCAGGGGGCTCTGGAAACACCATATATTTT
TRBJ1-2 | - | TRBV5-1 | - | CASSFTGNYGYTF | TGCGCCAGCAGCTTTACAGGGAACTATGGCTACACCTTC
TRBJ1-2 | - | TRBV9 | TRBD1 | CASSATGQGFYGYTF | TGTGCCAGCAGCGCTACGGGACAGGGCTTCTATGGCTACACCTTC
TRBJ1-3 | - | TRBV12-3/TRBV12-4 | - | CASTQQGRNTIYF | TGTGCCAGCACCCAACAGGGCAGGAACACCATATATTTT
TRBJ1-2 | - | TRBV7-9 | - | CASSHWTETYGYTF | TGTGCCAGCAGCCACTGGACAGAAACCTATGGCTACACCTTC
TRBJ2-2 | - | TRBV7-3 | TRBD2 | CASSPRRKGTSGDHYTGELFF | TGTGCCAGCAGCCCCCGGCGGAAAGGGACTAGCGGGGACCATTACACCGGGGAGCTGTTTTTT
TRBJ1-2 | - | TRBV5-1 | TRBD1 | CASSLMSGGVYGYTF | TGCGCCAGCAGCTTGATGTCAGGGGGCGTCTATGGCTACACCTTC
TRBJ2-2 | - | TRBV7-9 | TRBD1 | CASSLGTGADTGELFF | TGTGCCAGCAGCTTAGGGACAGGGGCGGACACCGGGGAGCTGTTTTTT
TRBJ1-1 | - | TRBV2 | - | CASSKEAQMNTEAFF | TGTGCCAGCAGTAAGGAGGCACAGATGAACACTGAAGCTTTCTTT
TRBJ2-5 | - | TRBV30 | TRBD1 | CAWSGTVKETQYF | TGTGCCTGGAGCGGGACAGTAAAAGAGACCCAGTACTTC
TRBJ2-5 | - | TRBV3-1/TRBV3-2 | - | CASSHKGEETQYF | TGTGCCAGCAGCCATAAGGGGGAAGAGACCCAGTACTTC
TRBJ1-2 | - | TRBV5-1 | TRBD1 | CASSLEQGSANGYTF | TGCGCCAGCAGCTTGGAACAGGGGTCGGCAAATGGCTACACCTTC
TRBJ1-1 | - | TRBV29-1 | TRBD1 | CSVEGSGTGIGAFF | TGCAGCGTTGAAGGCTCCGGGACAGGGATCGGAGCTTTCTTT
TRBJ1-1 | - | TRBV7-8 | - | CASSWEGGTEAFF | TGTGCCAGCAGCTGGGAGGGTGGGACTGAAGCTTTCTTT
TRBJ1-3 | - | TRBV7-6 | TRBD1 | CASSLRGRGAGNTIYF | TGTGCCAGCAGCTTACGGGGCAGGGGGGCTGGAAACACCATATATTTT
TRBJ2-2 | - | TRBV5-4 | - | CASSLVSGANTGELFF | TGTGCCAGCAGCTTGGTAAGCGGAGCGAACACCGGGGAGCTGTTTTTT
TRBJ1-1 | few | TRBV20-1 | - | CSARDLGVTFF | TGCAGTGCTAGAGACCTCGGGGTAACTTTCTTT
TRBJ2-1 | - | TRBV18 | TRBD2 | CASSPGRLAGGNEQFF | TGTGCCAGCTCACCAGGTCGGCTAGCGGGGGGCAATGAGCAGTTCTTC
TRBJ1-5 | once | TRBV9 | TRBD1 | CASSGPGQGAQPQHF | TGTGCCAGCAGCGGTCCGGGACAGGGGGCTCAGCCCCAGCATTTT
TRBJ1-6 | - | TRBV5-4 | - | CASSPAGGYNSPLHF | TGTGCCAGCAGCCCGGCGGGGGGGTACAATTCACCCCTCCACTTT
TRBJ1-5 | - | TRBV28 | - | CASSRPAGDNQPQHF | TGTGCCAGCAGTCGGCCAGCGGGAGACAATCAGCCCCAGCATTTT
TRBJ2-1 | - | TRBV7-3 | TRBD2 | CASSLSPSGSNEQFF | TGTGCCAGCAGCTTATCGCCTAGCGGGTCCAATGAGCAGTTCTTC
TRBJ2-2 | - | TRBV6-5 | - | CASRRVAQGAGELFF | TGTGCCAGCAGAAGGGTAGCCCAAGGGGCCGGGGAGCTGTTTTTT
TRBJ2-3 | - | TRBV5-1 | - | CASSLALLTDTQYF | TGCGCCAGCAGCTTGGCACTTTTGACAGATACGCAGTATTTT
TRBJ1-3 | - | TRBV3-1/TRBV3-2 | - | CASSPSSGNTIYF | TGTGCCAGCAGCCCGTCCTCTGGAAACACCATATATTTT
TRBJ1-2 | - | TRBV28 | - | CASSPPTENQLYGYTF | TGTGCCAGCAGTCCACCAACAGAAAACCAACTCTATGGCTACACCTTC
TRBJ1-2 | - | TRBV18 | TRBD1 | CASSTGTGYGYTF | TGTGCCAGCTCAACTGGGACAGGGTATGGCTACACCTTC
TRBJ1-2 | - | TRBV3-1/TRBV3-2 | TRBD1 | CASSHHRQGVYGYTF | TGTGCCAGCAGCCACCACCGACAGGGGGTGTATGGCTACACCTTC
TRBJ1-6 | - | TRBV25-1 | - | CASGDRFGDSPLHF | TGTGCCAGCGGCGACAGGTTTGGGGATTCACCCCTCCACTTT
TRBJ2-3 | once | TRBV7-9 | - | CASSSLKDTQYF | TGTGCCAGCAGCTCACTCAAAGATACGCAGTATTTT
TRBJ1-2 | - | TRBV30 | - | CAWARPQGGYTF | TGTGCCTGGGCCCGGCCCCAGGGCGGCTACACCTTC
TRBJ1-4 | few | TRBV11-3 | TRBD1 | CASSPTGVTNEKLFF | TGTGCCAGCAGCCCGACAGGGGTGACTAATGAAAAACTGTTTTTT